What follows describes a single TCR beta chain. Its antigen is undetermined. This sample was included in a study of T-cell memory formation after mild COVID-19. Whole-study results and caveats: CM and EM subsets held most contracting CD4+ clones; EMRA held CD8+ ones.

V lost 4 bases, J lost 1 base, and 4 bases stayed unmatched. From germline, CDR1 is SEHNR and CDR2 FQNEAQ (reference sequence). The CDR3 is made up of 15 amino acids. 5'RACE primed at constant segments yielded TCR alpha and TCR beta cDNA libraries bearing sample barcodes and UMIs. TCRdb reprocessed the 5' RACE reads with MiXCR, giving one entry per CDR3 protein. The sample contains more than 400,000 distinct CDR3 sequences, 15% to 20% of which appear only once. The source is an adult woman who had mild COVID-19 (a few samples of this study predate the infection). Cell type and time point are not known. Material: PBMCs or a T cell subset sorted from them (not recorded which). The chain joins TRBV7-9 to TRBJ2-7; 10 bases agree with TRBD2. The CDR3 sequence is CASSSGLAKSYEQYF. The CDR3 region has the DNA TGTGCCAGCAGCTCGGGACTAGCGAAATCCTACGAGCAGTACTTC.